Each of the 30 T cell receptor beta chains below was sequenced from the same sample in a study of cytomegalovirus exposure and HLA in healthy donors. PCR involved 60 Vbeta and 13 Jbeta primers. Assay: immunoSEQ multiplex PCR; the TCRdb copy retains only in-frame clones and omits some. The sample holds 140,000 or so clones, roughly 80% seen once. The sequencing sample was made of PBMCs. These receptors were collected from a woman in her thirties or forties in good health and CMV-seropositive.

J is TRBJ1-6 and V is TRBV9; 7 positions agree with TRBD1. The V and J ends lost 3 bases and 7 bases, in that order; junction bases with no gene match: 7. Per the germline V gene, CDR1 is SGDLS and CDR2 is YYNGEE. The length of the CDR3 is 15 residues. For the CDR3, the DNA is TGTGCCAGCAGCGAGGACCCAGGGGGGAATTCACCCCTCCACTTT. Its translation: CASSEDPGGNSPLHF.

The chain recombines TRBV2 with TRBJ1-1, with a possible D match to TRBD1 (5 bases). The CDR3 has 14 amino acids. Germline V gives CDR1 SNHLY, CDR2 FYNNEI. V lost 3 bases and J lost 4, with 12 bases in between. This CDR3 reads CASSDGGGRTEAFF. The CDR3 coding sequence is TGTGCCAGCAGTGACGGCGGGGGACGCACTGAAGCTTTCTTT.

Many counts were recorded for this clone. V usage is TRBV6-1 and J usage is TRBJ1-2; D possibly corresponds to TRBD1 (5 bases). The CDR3 sequence is 13 residues long. The germline V gene has CDR1 MNHNS and CDR2 SASEGT. The germline V and J ends were trimmed by 5 bases and 3 bases, with 10 bases remaining between them. CDR3 DNA: TGTGCCAGCAGTCCCCTGGGGCACTATGGCTACACCTTC. It specifies CASSPLGHYGYTF.

A word on this clone: One end of the junction is discordant with germline, which a read error may explain. This chain connects TRBV7-9 to TRBJ1-4; no firm D call. Germline V CDR1 and CDR2: SEHNR, FQNEAQ (reference sequence). The CDR3 runs to 16 residues. DNA for the CDR3: TGTTCCAGCAGCTTAAAACAAGCCCGGGATAATGAAAAACTGTTTTTT. As protein: CSSSLKQARDNEKLFF.

V and J are TRBV10-3 and TRBJ1-2; D is possibly TRBD1 (5 bases). CDR1 and CDR2 from the germline V gene are ENHRY and SYGVKD. This CDR3 contains 14 residues. V lost 3 bases, J lost 8 bases, and 16 bases lay in between. The CDR3 DNA reads TGTGCCATCAGTGATGATCAGGGTATTGGAGGCTACACCTTC. It translates to CAISDDQGIGGYTF.

The rearrangement joins TRBV27 to TRBJ2-7; 9 nucleotides align to TRBD1. Germline lookup yields CDR1 MNHEY and CDR2 SMNVEV (reference sequence). The junction had 2 bases not matched to a gene; V was cut back by 0 bases and J by 2 bases. The CDR3 runs 15 residues. In DNA, the CDR3 is TGTGCCAGCAGTTTATCGACAGGGGGGCCCTACGAGCAGTACTTC. It codes for CASSLSTGGPYEQYF.

The chain is built from TRBV28 and TRBJ1-5, with D possibly being TRBD1 (5 bases). This CDR3 is built from 14 residues. In germline, CDR1 is MDHEN, CDR2 SYDVKM. Trimming took off 2 bases at V and 7 bases at J, with 12 bases between the two ends. The CDR3 region has the DNA TGTGCCAGCAGTTTAAGGAGGGGAAAGCAGCCCCAGCATTTT. Translation: CASSLRRGKQPQHF.

The rearrangement links TRBV7-2 to TRBJ2-1; D remains ambiguous. Germline CDR1 and CDR2: SGHTA and FQGNSA. The CDR3 runs to 15 residues. With 1 base removed from V and 7 bases from J, the gap between germline ends came to 14 bases. DNA for the CDR3: TGTGCCAGCAGCTTAGTGTCGAGCGTATCAAATGAGCAGTTCTTC. The encoded protein is CASSLVSSVSNEQFF.

The rearrangement links TRBV27 to TRBJ2-7; TRBD1 is a possible D gene (5 bases). CDR1 is MNHEY and CDR2 is SMNVEV in the germline V gene (reference sequence). V gave up 0 bases and J gave up 1 base, with 10 bases separating them. The CDR3 runs 15 residues. CDR3 nucleotide sequence: TGTGCCAGCAGTTTATCTCAGACAGCTTCCTACGAGCAGTACTTC. It specifies CASSLSQTASYEQYF.

V is TRBV7-2 and J is TRBJ2-1; possible D gene TRBD1, 6 bases. This CDR3 has 13 amino acids. The V end was cut by 5 bases, the J end by 7 bases, with 12 bases between. CDR1 SGHTA and CDR2 FQGNSA come from the germline V gene. The CDR3 loop reads CASSIIQGNEQFF. The CDR3 DNA follows: TGTGCCAGCAGCATAATACAGGGTAATGAGCAGTTCTTC.

The chain recombines TRBV9 with TRBJ1-1, with unresolved D. Germline values: CDR1 SGDLS, CDR2 YYNGEE. V lost 3 bases to trimming and J lost 10 bases, with 19 bases between them. This CDR3 is built from 14 residues. The CDR3 loop reads CASSAPGTLLGAFF. In nucleotides, the CDR3 is TGTGCCAGCAGCGCGCCGGGAACCCTCCTAGGAGCTTTCTTT.

V is TRBV7-9 and J is TRBJ2-7; D gene ambiguous. This CDR3 contains 13 residues. CDR1 is SEHNR, CDR2 FQNEAQ, per germline (reference sequence). V lost 5 bases to trimming and J lost 7 bases, with 15 bases between them. The CDR3 nucleotides are TGTGCCAGCAGCCCGTCAGGTCCACAAGAGCAGTACTTC. Its translation: CASSPSGPQEQYF.

The chain has TRBV7-8 and TRBJ1-1; TRBD1 matches 8 bases. The V and J ends lost 5 bases and 2 bases, in that order; junction bases with no gene match: 4. This CDR3 comprises 14 residues. From germline, CDR1 is SGHVS and CDR2 FQNEAQ. Here the CDR3 DNA reads TGTGCCAGCAGCAAGGACAGGGACAACACTGAAGCTTTCTTT. Translated, it gives CASSKDRDNTEAFF.

The chain recombines TRBV28 with TRBJ1-5; D possibly corresponds to TRBD1 (5 bases). This CDR3 is built from 13 residues. Germline CDR1 and CDR2: MDHEN and SYDVKM. V lost 4 bases, J lost 7 bases, and 11 bases lay in between. The CDR3 DNA is TGTGCCAGCAGTTGGGGGGTTGGCCAGCCCCAGCATTTT. As protein: CASSWGVGQPQHF.

In this sample, this clone turned up a few times. V usage is TRBV19 and J usage is TRBJ1-5, with D hard to call. The V end was cut by 5 bases, the J end by 7 bases, with 15 bases between. The CDR3 loop spans 14 amino acids. Germline lookup yields CDR1 LNHDA and CDR2 SQIVND (reference sequence). As DNA, the CDR3 is TGTGCCAGTAGTGCCGAGGAAGGAAGGCAGCCCCAGCATTTT. Protein product: CASSAEEGRQPQHF.

The chain uses TRBV6-6 and TRBJ1-2; D gene ambiguous. CDR3 length: 14 residues. Germline V gene sequence: CDR1 MNHNY, CDR2 SVGAGI (reference sequence). Trimming took off 0 bases at V and 4 bases at J, with 9 bases between the two ends. The CDR3 region is CASSYSSRVYGYTF. In nucleotides, the CDR3 is TGTGCCAGCAGTTACTCATCGAGGGTCTATGGCTACACCTTC.

This clone was found once. The chain employs TRBV6-5 and TRBJ2-1; a weak D match, TRBD1 (8 bases). The length of the CDR3 is 12 residues. V was clipped by 5 bases and J by 14 bases, with 16 bases between them. CDR1 is MNHEY, CDR2 SVGAGI, per germline. The CDR3 protein is CASSPRTGREFF. DNA for the CDR3: TGTGCCAGCAGTCCCCGGACAGGGAGGGAGTTCTTC.

The CDR3, as DNA: TGTGCCACCCGGGCGAACGGACTAGCGGCCTACGAGCAGTACTTC. It codes for CATRANGLAAYEQYF. V and J are TRBV10-3 and TRBJ2-7, with TRBD2 identical over 10 bases. With 10 bases clipped from V and 2 bases from J, the junction kept 11 bases outside the gene matches. Germline CDR1 is ENHRY and CDR2 is SYGVKD. CDR3 length: 15 residues.

V gene TRBV18 combines with J gene TRBJ2-2; D gene uncertain. The CDR3 loop spans 14 amino acids. Germline CDR1 KGHSH, CDR2 LQKENI. The V end was cut by 6 bases, the J end by 4 bases, with 12 bases between. The CDR3 reads CASSPLRGTGELFF. In nucleotides, the CDR3 is TGTGCCAGCTCGCCCCTAAGAGGCACCGGGGAGCTGTTTTTT.

This chain connects TRBV7-9 to TRBJ2-1, with D possibly being TRBD2 (5 bases). Trimming pared 1 base from V and 8 bases from J, leaving 21 bases between. The germline V gene encodes CDR1 SEHNR and CDR2 FQNEAQ (reference sequence). The CDR3 is 17 residues long. The CDR3, as DNA: TGTGCCAGCAGCTTAGGGACCGGGATTCCCTCTGTCCATGAGCAGTTCTTC. Translating it yields CASSLGTGIPSVHEQFF.

The table lists this clone with a few counts. The gene calls are TRBV4-1 and TRBJ1-5; 7 bases align to TRBD1. The V and J ends lost 5 bases and 7 bases, in that order; junction bases with no gene match: 8. CDR3 length: 14 amino acids. The germline CDR1 and CDR2 sequences are MGHRA and YSYEKL. The CDR3 region is CASSSGQLDQPQHF. The CDR3 DNA follows: TGCGCCAGCAGCTCGGGACAGTTAGACCAGCCCCAGCATTTT.

The rearrangement joins TRBV29-1 to TRBJ2-5; D gene uncertain. Germline CDR1 is SQVTM and CDR2 is ANQGSEA. The CDR3 totals 13 residues. V gave up 4 bases and J gave up 0 bases, with 9 bases separating them. The CDR3 sequence: CSVVPENQETQYF. The DNA of the CDR3 is TGCAGCGTTGTGCCGGAGAACCAAGAGACCCAGTACTTC.

This sequence joins TRBV10-1 and TRBJ1-6; no reliable D call. This CDR3 has 13 residues. Germline CDR1 and CDR2: WNHNN and SYGVQD (reference sequence). Trimming removed 4 bases from V and 9 bases from J, with 10 bases in between. The CDR3 region is CASSATDGSPLHF. CDR3 nucleotide sequence: TGCGCCAGCAGTGCAACAGATGGTTCACCCCTCCACTTT.

The gene calls are TRBV7-9 and TRBJ2-3; 7 nucleotides align to TRBD2. V shed 3 bases and J 2 bases; nucleotides not matched to a gene: 11. The germline V gene encodes CDR1 SEHNR and CDR2 FQNEAQ (reference sequence). The CDR3 is 17 residues long. CDR3 amino acids: CASSFLASGASTDTQYF. The DNA for the CDR3 is TGTGCCAGCAGCTTTTTGGCTAGCGGAGCCTCCACAGATACGCAGTATTTT.

V gene TRBV27 combines with J gene TRBJ2-7; the match to TRBD2 covers 8 bases. CDR3 length: 12 amino acids. The germline gives CDR1 MNHEY, CDR2 SMNVEV (reference sequence). Unmatched junction bases numbered 1, after V lost 5 bases and J lost 4 bases. This CDR3 reads CASSSGSYEQYF. CDR3 bases: TGTGCCAGCAGTAGCGGGAGTTACGAGCAGTACTTC.

V and J are TRBV10-3 and TRBJ2-5; 7 bases agree with TRBD2. Germline values: CDR1 ENHRY, CDR2 SYGVKD. The CDR3 is 15 amino acids. With V trimmed by 2 bases and J by 6 bases, 9 bases remained unmatched. The DNA for the CDR3 is TGTGCCATCAGTGAGCCTAGCGGCCCACAAAAGACCCAGTACTTC. As protein: CAISEPSGPQKTQYF.

This clone occurred a few times. The V gene is TRBV6-6, the J gene TRBJ1-4, with 7 bases fitting TRBD1. The V gene end was trimmed by 5 bases and the J gene end by 0 bases; junction bases not matched to a gene: 3. Germline CDR1 reads MNHNY; CDR2 reads SVGAGI (reference sequence). This CDR3 comprises 15 residues. The CDR3 loop reads CASSEGTATNEKLFF. CDR3 bases: TGTGCCAGCAGTGAGGGGACAGCAACTAATGAAAAACTGTTTTTT.

This clone was observed a handful of times. The rearrangement joins TRBV7-3 to TRBJ1-1, with TRBD1 as a possible D gene (6 bases). The V end lost 5 bases, the J end lost 5 bases, and 21 bases lay between the germline ends. The germline gives CDR1 SGHTA, CDR2 FQGTGA. There are 16 residues in the CDR3. The CDR3 DNA reads as TGTGCCAGCAGCCCAATGAAACCGGGACAAGGAACTGAAGCTTTCTTT. Encoded protein: CASSPMKPGQGTEAFF.

The rearrangement uses TRBV11-2 and TRBJ2-5, with 8 bases aligning to TRBD1. Trimming removed 5 bases from V and 7 bases from J; junction bases left unmatched: 6. This CDR3 has 13 residues. Germline loops: CDR1 SGHAT, CDR2 FQNNGV. CDR3 sequence: CASSRTTGGTQYF. In nucleotides, the CDR3 is TGTGCCAGCAGCCGGACCACAGGGGGGACCCAGTACTTC.

This clone has just one count. Mismatch with germline at one junction end may stem from a read error. This chain connects TRBV2 to TRBJ1-2; tentatively, D is TRBD1 (5 bases). Germline values: CDR1 SNHLY, CDR2 FYNNEI. The CDR3 extends over 12 amino acids. The CDR3 nucleotides are TGTGCCAGCAGGGCAGGGTCTTATGGCAACACCTTC. It is translated as CASRAGSYGNTF.